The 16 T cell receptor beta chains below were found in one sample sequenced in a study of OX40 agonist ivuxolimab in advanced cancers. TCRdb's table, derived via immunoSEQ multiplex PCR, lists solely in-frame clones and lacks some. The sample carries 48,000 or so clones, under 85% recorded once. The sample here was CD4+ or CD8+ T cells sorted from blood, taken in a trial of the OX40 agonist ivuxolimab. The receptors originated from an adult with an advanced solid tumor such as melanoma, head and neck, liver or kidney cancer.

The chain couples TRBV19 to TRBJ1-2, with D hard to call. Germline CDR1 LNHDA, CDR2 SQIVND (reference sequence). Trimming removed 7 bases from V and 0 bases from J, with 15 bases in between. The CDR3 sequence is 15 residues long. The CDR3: CASNDPRVANYGYTF. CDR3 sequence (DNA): TGTGCCAGTAACGACCCGCGGGTGGCTAACTATGGCTACACCTTC.

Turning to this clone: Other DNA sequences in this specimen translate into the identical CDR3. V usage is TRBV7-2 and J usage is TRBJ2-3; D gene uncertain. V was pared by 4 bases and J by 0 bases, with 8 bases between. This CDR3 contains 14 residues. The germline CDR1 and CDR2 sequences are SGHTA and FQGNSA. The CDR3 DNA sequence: TGTGCCAGCAGCTCAGGCTTTAGCACAGATACGCAGTATTTT. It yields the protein CASSSGFSTDTQYF.

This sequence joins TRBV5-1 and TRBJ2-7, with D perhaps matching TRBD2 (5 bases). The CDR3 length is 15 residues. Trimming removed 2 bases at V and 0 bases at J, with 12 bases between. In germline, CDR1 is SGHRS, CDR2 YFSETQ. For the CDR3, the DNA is TGCGCCAGCAGCTTAAGAGGGTCCAACTCCTACGAGCAGTACTTC. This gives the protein CASSLRGSNSYEQYF.

In DNA form, the CDR3 reads TGTGCCAGTAGTATTCGACCTGGGCTAAGCTCCTATAATTCACCCCTCCACTTT. Its translation: CASSIRPGLSSYNSPLHF. The chain carries TRBV19 and TRBJ1-6; D not certain. The ends were cut back, 3 bases at V and 0 bases at J, with 15 bases in the middle. This CDR3 is built from 18 residues. CDR1 is LNHDA and CDR2 is SQIVND in the germline V gene (reference sequence). Complete variable domain (other parts from reference TRBV19 and TRBJ1-6): DGGITQSPKYLFRKEGQNVTLSCEQNLNHDAMYWYRQDPGQGLRLIYYSQIVNDFQKGDIAEGYSVSREKKESFPLTVTSAQKNPTAFYLCASSIRPGLSSYNSPLHFGNGTRLTVT.

The CDR3 nucleotides are TGTGCCAGCAGTTATATTGGACGGGCTTTCTTT. Amino acid sequence: CASSYIGRAFF. The V and J genes are TRBV6-5 and TRBJ1-1; D is unclear. The CDR3 totals 11 residues. V shed 3 bases and J shed 11 bases, with 10 bases lying between them. Germline V lookup: CDR1 MNHEY, CDR2 SVGAGI.

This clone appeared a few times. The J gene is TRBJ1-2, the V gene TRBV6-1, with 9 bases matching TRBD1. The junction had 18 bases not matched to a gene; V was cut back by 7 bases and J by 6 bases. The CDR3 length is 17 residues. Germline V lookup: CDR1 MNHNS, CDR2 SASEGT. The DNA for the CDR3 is TGTGCCAGCACTGACCGGGACAGGGTATCTCGTTTTGATGGCTACACCTTC. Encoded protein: CASTDRDRVSRFDGYTF.

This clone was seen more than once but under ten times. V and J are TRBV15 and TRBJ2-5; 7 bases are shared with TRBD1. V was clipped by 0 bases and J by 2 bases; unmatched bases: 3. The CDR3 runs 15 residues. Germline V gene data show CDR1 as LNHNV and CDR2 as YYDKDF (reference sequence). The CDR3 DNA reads TGTGCCACCAGCAGAGATTGGGGACAGCAAGAGACCCAGTACTTC. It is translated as CATSRDWGQQETQYF.

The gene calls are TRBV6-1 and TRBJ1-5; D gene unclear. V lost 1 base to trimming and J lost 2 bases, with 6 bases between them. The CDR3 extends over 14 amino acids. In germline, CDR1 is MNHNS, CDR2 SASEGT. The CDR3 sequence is CASSEGHGNQPQHF. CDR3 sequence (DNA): TGTGCCAGCAGTGAAGGACATGGCAATCAGCCCCAGCATTTT.

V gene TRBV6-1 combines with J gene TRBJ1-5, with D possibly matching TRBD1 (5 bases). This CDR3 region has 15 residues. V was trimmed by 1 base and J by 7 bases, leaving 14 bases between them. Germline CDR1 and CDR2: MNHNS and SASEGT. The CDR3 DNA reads TGTGCCAGCAGTGAAGGGTTCGTCAGGGAACAGCCCCAGCATTTT. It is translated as CASSEGFVREQPQHF.

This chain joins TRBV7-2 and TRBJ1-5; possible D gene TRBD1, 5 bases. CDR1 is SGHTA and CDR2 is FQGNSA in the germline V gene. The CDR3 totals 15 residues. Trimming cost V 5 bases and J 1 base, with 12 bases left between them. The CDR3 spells CASSTVRGSNQPQHF. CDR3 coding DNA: TGTGCCAGCAGCACCGTTAGGGGCAGCAATCAGCCCCAGCATTTT. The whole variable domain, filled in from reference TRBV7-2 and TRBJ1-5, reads GAGVSQSPSNKVTEKGKDVELRCDPISGHTALYWYRQSLGQGLEFLIYFQGNSAPDKSGLPSDRFSAERTGGSVSTLTIQRTQQEDSAVYLCASSTVRGSNQPQHFGDGTRLSIL.

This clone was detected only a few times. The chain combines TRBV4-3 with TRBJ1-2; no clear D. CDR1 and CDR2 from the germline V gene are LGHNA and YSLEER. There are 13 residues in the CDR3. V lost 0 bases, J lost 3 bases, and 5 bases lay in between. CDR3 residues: CASSQDTYYGYTF. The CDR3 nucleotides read TGCGCCAGCAGCCAAGATACGTACTATGGCTACACCTTC.

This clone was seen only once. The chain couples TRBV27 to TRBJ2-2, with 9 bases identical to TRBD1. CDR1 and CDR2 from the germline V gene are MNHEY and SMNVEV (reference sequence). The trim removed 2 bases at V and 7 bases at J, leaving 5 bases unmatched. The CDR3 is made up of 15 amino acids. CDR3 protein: CASSLRDRDGGELFF. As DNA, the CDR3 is TGTGCCAGCAGTTTACGGGACAGGGATGGCGGGGAGCTGTTTTTT.

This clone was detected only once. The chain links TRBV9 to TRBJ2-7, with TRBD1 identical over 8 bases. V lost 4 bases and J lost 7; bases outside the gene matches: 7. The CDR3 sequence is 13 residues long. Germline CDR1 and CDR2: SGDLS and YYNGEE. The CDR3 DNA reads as TGTGCCAGCAGCCCCCGGACAGGGTTTGAGCAGTACTTC. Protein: CASSPRTGFEQYF.

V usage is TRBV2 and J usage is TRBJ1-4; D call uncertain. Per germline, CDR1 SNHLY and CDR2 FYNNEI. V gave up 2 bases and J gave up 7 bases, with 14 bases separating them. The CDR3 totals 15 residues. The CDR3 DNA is TGTGCCAGCAGTGAAAACCCTCCCCCCAGTGAAAAACTGTTTTTT. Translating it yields CASSENPPPSEKLFF.

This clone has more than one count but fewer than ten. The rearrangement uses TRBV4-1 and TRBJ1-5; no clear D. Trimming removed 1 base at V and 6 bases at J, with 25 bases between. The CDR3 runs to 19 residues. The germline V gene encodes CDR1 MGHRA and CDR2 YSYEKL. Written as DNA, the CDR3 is TGCGCCAGCAGCCAAGCCCCGGGAGCTCAAACCGCCCCCGGTCAGCCCCAGCATTTT. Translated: CASSQAPGAQTAPGQPQHF.

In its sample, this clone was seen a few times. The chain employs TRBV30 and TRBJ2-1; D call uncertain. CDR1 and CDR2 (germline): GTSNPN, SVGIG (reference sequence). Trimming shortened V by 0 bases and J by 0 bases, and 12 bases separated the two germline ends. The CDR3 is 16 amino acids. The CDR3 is CAWSVGWGTSYNEQFF. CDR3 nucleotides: TGTGCCTGGAGTGTTGGATGGGGAACCTCCTACAATGAGCAGTTCTTC. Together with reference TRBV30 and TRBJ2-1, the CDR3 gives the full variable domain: SQTIHQWPATLVQPVGSPLSLECTVEGTSNPNLYWYRQAAGRGLQLLFYSVGIGQISSEVPQNLSASRPQDRQFILSSKKLLLSDSGFYLCAWSVGWGTSYNEQFFGPGTRLTVL.